The 6 T cell receptor beta chains below come from one sample, sequenced in a study of T cells and Merkel cell carcinoma outcomes. Sequencing was performed with immunoSEQ multiplex PCR; in TCRdb, only in-frame clones are kept and a portion is missing. The data contain 400 to 650 clones, around 87% of them seen just once; the ten biggest clones take up over 9%. The sequenced material came from tumor tissue from Merkel cell carcinoma. All receptors derive from a human donor with Merkel cell carcinoma.

This clone was counted a few times. CDR3 DNA: TGTGCCAGCAGTTACACCGGGACAGGGGTTTACTATGGCTACACCTTC. It specifies CASSYTGTGVYYGYTF. V is TRBV27 and J is TRBJ1-2, with 10 nucleotides matching TRBD1. The CDR3 totals 16 residues. The germline gives CDR1 MNHEY, CDR2 SMNVEV (reference sequence). Trimming cost V 4 bases and J 3 bases; bases outside gene matches: 8.

The gene calls are TRBV4-2 and TRBJ2-5; 7 positions match TRBD2. The CDR3 runs 13 residues. Germline CDR1 reads LGHNA; CDR2 reads YNFKEQ. The V gene end was trimmed by 4 bases and the J gene end by 2 bases; junction bases not matched to a gene: 1. CDR3 amino acids: CASSPGGQETQYF. The DNA for the CDR3 is TGTGCCAGCAGCCCGGGGGGTCAAGAGACCCAGTACTTC.

This sequence joins TRBV6-6 and TRBJ1-6, with 10 bases identical to TRBD1. CDR1 is MNHNY and CDR2 is SVGAGI in the germline V gene (reference sequence). V lost 6 bases and J lost 9; bases outside the gene matches: 5. This CDR3 comprises 14 residues. The CDR3 spells CASRPGTGVSPLHF. The CDR3 DNA reads TGTGCCAGCAGACCCGGGACAGGGGTTTCACCCCTCCACTTT.

V is TRBV28 and J is TRBJ1-3; D might be TRBD1 (6 bases). The CDR3 loop spans 15 amino acids. CDR1 and CDR2 from the germline V gene are MDHEN and SYDVKM. The ends were cut back, 6 bases at V and 0 bases at J, with 12 bases in the middle. Here the CDR3 DNA reads TGTGCCAGCAGGGCAGGGGATAGCTCTGGAAACACCATATATTTT. Its translation is CASRAGDSSGNTIYF.

The sample holds one count of this clone. This chain links TRBV15 with TRBJ2-7; the D is unclear. Germline-derived CDR1 and CDR2 are LNHNV and YYDKDF (reference sequence). Trimming shortened V by 0 bases and J by 3 bases, and 12 bases separated the two germline ends. The CDR3 extends over 15 amino acids. The CDR3 sequence: CATSRERSRVYEQYF. The CDR3 nucleotides read TGTGCCACCAGCAGAGAACGTTCCCGGGTCTACGAGCAGTACTTC. The whole variable domain, filled in from reference TRBV15 and TRBJ2-7, reads DAMVIQNPRYQVTQFGKPVTLSCSQTLNHNVMYWYQQKSSQAPKLLFHYYDKDFNNEADTPDNFQSRRPNTSFCFLDIRSPGLGDTAMYLCATSRERSRVYEQYFGPGTRLTVT.

The V and J genes are TRBV4-3 and TRBJ2-7; no reliable D call. Germline assignment: CDR1 LGHNA and CDR2 YSLEER. V lost 0 bases and J 3 bases, leaving 12 bases between the germline ends. This CDR3 spans 15 amino acids. CDR3 protein: CASSQEGNSFYEQYF. CDR3 DNA: TGCGCCAGCAGCCAAGAAGGGAATTCGTTCTACGAGCAGTACTTC.